This T cell receptor beta chain was captured by sequencing in a study of blood T cells in healthy people across ages. V was clipped by 1 base and J by 5 bases, with 12 bases between them. The length of the CDR3 is 15 residues. The germline CDR1 and CDR2 sequences are SGHRS and YFSETQ. Each donor gave approximately 9.1 milliliters of peripheral blood. The authors isolated at least 7 million PBMCs per sample. A J-beta primer mix and a sample-barcoded 5' primer were used in a second PCR of about 7 to 12 cycles. The template-switch adaptor was a 5' adaptor with 12 random nucleotides. It tagged each cDNA molecule. TCRdb passed the 5' RACE reads through MiXCR, listing each CDR3 protein once. The sample lists some 790,000 distinct CDR3 sequences; 29% were seen once. This clonotype was detected ten times or more.

This clonotype was obtained from a woman aged 80 or older in good health. Material: blood. The chain carries TRBV5-1 and TRBJ2-2, with D possibly matching TRBD1 (6 bases). The CDR3: CASSLMTGGTGELFF. CDR3 nucleotides: TGCGCCAGCAGCTTGATGACAGGTGGTACCGGGGAGCTGTTTTTT. Based on the CDR3 plus reference TRBV5-1 and TRBJ2-2, the full variable domain is KAGVTQTPRYLIKTRGQQVTLSCSPISGHRSVSWYQQTPGQGLQFLFEYFSETQRNKGNFPGRFSGRQFSNSRSEMNVSTLELGDSALYLCASSLMTGGTGELFFGEGSRLTVL.